The 16 T cell receptor beta chains below all came from one sample that was sequenced in a study of CD8 T cells in ankylosing spondylitis. TCRdb redid the calling of the 5' RACE reads with MiXCR, one entry per CDR3 protein. Altogether about 160,000 distinct CDR3 sequences are present, roughly 18% being singletons, with the ten largest covering about 7.6%. The sample was blood, either unsorted or a sorted T cell fraction (not recorded which). These receptors all come from a male donor with ankylosing spondylitis or in good health (not recorded which).

The table lists this clonotype with a few counts. The chain has TRBV7-2 and TRBJ2-2, with 7 positions matching TRBD2. The CDR3 totals 16 residues. Trimming at V came to 1 base and at J to 2 bases, leaving 4 bases not matched to a gene. Germline CDR1 reads SGHTA; CDR2 reads FQGNSA. CDR3 bases: TGTGCCAGCAGCTTAGTGGCGGGAGCTAACACCGGGGAGCTGTTTTTT. Translating gives CASSLVAGANTGELFF. The variable domain in full, completed from reference TRBV7-2 and TRBJ2-2, reads GAGVSQSPSNKVTEKGKDVELRCDPISGHTALYWYRQSLGQGLEFLIYFQGNSAPDKSGLPSDRFSAERTGGSVSTLTIQRTQQEDSAVYLCASSLVAGANTGELFFGEGSRLTVL.

Remarks on this clonotype: This sequence may be a read error, since a much larger clone differs from it by one base. The genes are TRBV12-3 or TRBV12-4 and TRBJ2-1; 13 bases agree with TRBD2. The trim removed 11 bases at V and 6 bases at J, leaving 10 bases unmatched. The CDR3 loop spans 15 amino acids. The CDR3 here is CAGATGTSGTNEQFF. CDR3 bases: TGTGCCGGCGCAACCGGGACTAGCGGGACCAATGAGCAGTTCTTC.

The gene calls are TRBV29-1 and TRBJ2-5, with D perhaps matching TRBD1 (5 bases). The V and J ends lost 6 bases and 4 bases respectively, with 12 bases between them. The CDR3 runs 12 residues. CDR1 and CDR2 from the germline V gene are SQVTM and ANQGSEA. In DNA, the CDR3 is TGCAGCGTCGGAAGGGGATCAGAGACCCAGTACTTC. Residues: CSVGRGSETQYF.

The table lists this clonotype with a count of one. V usage is TRBV28 and J usage is TRBJ1-4; weak D call: TRBD1 (6 bases). This CDR3 spans 14 amino acids. Trimming shortened V by 3 bases and J by 2 bases, and 7 bases separated the two germline ends. CDR1 is MDHEN and CDR2 is SYDVKM in the germline V gene. The CDR3 DNA follows: TGTGCCAGCAGTTTTACAGGGACTAATGAAAAACTGTTTTTT. Its translation is CASSFTGTNEKLFF.

This clonotype was counted ten times or more. The chain couples TRBV12-3 or TRBV12-4 to TRBJ1-5, with a possible D match to TRBD1 (6 bases). Trimming stripped 2 bases from V and 2 bases from J, with 13 bases between. CDR3 length: 16 residues. CDR3 DNA sequence: TGTGCCAGCAGTTTAAGTTGGGGGCACGGCAATCAGCCCCAGCATTTT. Its translation is CASSLSWGHGNQPQHF.

The sample holds many counts of this clonotype. The rearrangement uses TRBV20-1 and TRBJ1-5, with D possibly being TRBD1 (5 bases). V shed 6 bases and J shed 5 bases, with 17 bases lying between them. CDR3 size: 14 residues. Germline assignment: CDR1 DFQATT and CDR2 SNEGSKA (reference sequence). CDR3 sequence reads: CSARAGRSHQPQHF. CDR3 nucleotides: TGCAGTGCCAGGGCGGGGCGGTCGCATCAGCCCCAGCATTTT.

This clonotype has just a few counts. The V call is TRBV7-2, the J call TRBJ1-4, with 7 positions matching TRBD1. This CDR3 comprises 15 residues. Unmatched junction bases numbered 11, after V lost 6 bases and J lost 7 bases. Germline values: CDR1 SGHTA, CDR2 FQGNSA. The CDR3 loop reads CASSRGGTVGEKLFF. The CDR3 nucleotides read TGTGCCAGCAGTCGTGGGGGGACAGTTGGTGAAAAACTGTTTTTT.

The V call is TRBV6-2 or TRBV6-3, the J call TRBJ2-1; 12 bases agree with TRBD2. CDR3 length: 17 residues. Germline V gives CDR1 MNHEY, CDR2 SVGEGT. V lost 3 bases to trimming and J lost 8 bases; unmatched junction nucleotides: 11. CDR3 in amino acids: CASSYLPRTSGIYEQFF. The CDR3 bases are TGTGCCAGCAGTTATCTCCCGAGGACTAGCGGGATCTATGAGCAGTTCTTC.

The CDR3 here is CAISDGLAGSEQYF. Here the CDR3 DNA reads TGTGCCATCAGTGACGGACTAGCGGGAAGCGAGCAGTACTTC. The rearrangement uses TRBV10-3 and TRBJ2-7; TRBD2 aligns across 12 bases. Germline lookup yields CDR1 ENHRY and CDR2 SYGVKD. This CDR3 is built from 14 residues. Germline trimming cut 3 bases from V and 6 bases from J; bases unmatched to any gene: 3.

This clonotype was observed many times. The chain is built from TRBV30 and TRBJ2-3; D tentatively reads TRBD1 or TRBD2 (6 bases each). Germline lookup yields CDR1 GTSNPN and CDR2 SVGIG (reference sequence). The CDR3 length is 16 residues. Trimming stripped 2 bases from V and 5 bases from J, with 20 bases between. The CDR3 reads CAWSFPGARAGDTQYF. The CDR3 DNA follows: TGTGCCTGGAGTTTTCCGGGGGCGCGTGCAGGAGATACGCAGTATTTT.

This clonotype has a count of ten or more. V and J are TRBV5-1 and TRBJ2-6, with 11 bases aligning to TRBD2. This CDR3 comprises 17 residues. CDR1 is SGHRS, CDR2 YFSETQ, per germline. Unmatched junction bases numbered 0, after V lost 0 bases and J lost 1 base. The chain's CDR3 is CASSLGLAGSGANVLTF. The CDR3 bases are TGCGCCAGCAGCTTGGGACTAGCGGGATCTGGGGCCAACGTCCTGACTTTC. Combining the CDR3 with reference TRBV5-1 and TRBJ2-6 gives the whole variable domain KAGVTQTPRYLIKTRGQQVTLSCSPISGHRSVSWYQQTPGQGLQFLFEYFSETQRNKGNFPGRFSGRQFSNSRSEMNVSTLELGDSALYLCASSLGLAGSGANVLTFGAGSRLTVL.

The rearrangement joins TRBV25-1 to TRBJ2-7; TRBD2 aligns across 7 bases. V gave up 3 bases and J gave up 2 bases; unmatched junction bases: 7. The germline V gene has CDR1 MGHDK and CDR2 SYGVNS. This CDR3 comprises 15 residues. DNA of the CDR3: TGTGCCAGCAGTGAGTTTAAGCGGGGTGCCTACGAGCAGTACTTC. As protein: CASSEFKRGAYEQYF.

There are a few counts of this clonotype. The V call is TRBV5-1, the J call TRBJ2-2; D may correspond to TRBD1 or TRBD2 (5 bases each). CDR3 length: 14 amino acids. V was clipped by 5 bases and J by 3 bases, with 11 bases between them. Germline-derived CDR1 and CDR2 are SGHRS and YFSETQ. The DNA of the CDR3 is TGCGCCAGCAGTCGGAGAGGGGACACCGGGGAGCTGTTTTTT. Its protein product is CASSRRGDTGELFF.

About this clonotype itself: Mismatch with germline at one junction end may stem from a read error. The chain recombines TRBV20-1 with TRBJ2-7; D is possibly TRBD1 (5 bases). The CDR3 runs to 12 residues. Germline values: CDR1 DFQATT, CDR2 SNEGSKA (reference sequence). CDR3 sequence: CSATGPADERYF. The CDR3 DNA reads TGCAGTGCTACAGGGCCGGCGGACGAGCGGTACTTC.

CDR3 in amino acids: CASSSTSGVGSEQFF. In nucleotides, the CDR3 is TGCGCCAGCAGCTCGACTAGCGGCGTAGGGAGTGAGCAGTTCTTC. The chain combines TRBV5-1 with TRBJ2-1; 9 bases map to TRBD2. CDR1 and CDR2 (germline): SGHRS, YFSETQ. Trimming at V came to 3 bases and at J to 9 bases, leaving 10 bases not matched to a gene. The CDR3 totals 15 residues.

The sample holds many counts of this clonotype. The V and J genes are TRBV19 and TRBJ1-5; D might be TRBD1 (6 bases). The length of the CDR3 is 16 residues. The germline V gene has CDR1 LNHDA and CDR2 SQIVND (reference sequence). Trimming cost V 7 bases and J 0 bases, with 16 bases left between them. CDR3 sequence: CASTDGGAYSNQPQHF. The CDR3 DNA reads as TGTGCCAGTACCGATGGGGGGGCCTATAGCAATCAGCCCCAGCATTTT.